The rows below give T cell receptor beta chains drawn from one sample of a study of beta chain features in type 1 diabetes. TCRdb keeps only in-frame clones here, not all; method: immunoSEQ multiplex PCR. Of 130,000 or so clones in the sample, roughly 9.7% were seen once. The specimen sequenced was central memory CD4+ T cells from blood. The receptors here all came from a woman aged 40-49 years in good health. The CDR3 runs from the conserved cysteine through the conserved F or W. A D gene is named only where the DNA matches it firmly. Rows may omit the clone size; those that give it use once, few, many or a size class.

V gene	J gene	CDR3 length	D gene	clone size	CDR3 DNA	CDR3 protein
TRBV2	TRBJ2-7	14	TRBD1	NA	TGTGCCAGTGAGAGACAGGGGAGCTCCTACGAGCAGTACTTC	CASERQGSSYEQYF
TRBV6-1	TRBJ2-7	13	NA	NA	TGTGCCAGCAGTGAACTCTATCAGGGCGAGCAGTACTTC	CASSELYQGEQYF
TRBV5-1	TRBJ2-3	15	NA	NA	TGCGCCAGCAGCTTGGGCGCGGGGGCCACAGATACGCAGTATTTT	CASSLGAGATDTQYF
TRBV4-3	TRBJ1-4	15	TRBD1	NA	TGCGCCAGCAGCCAATCAGACAGGGGAGGGGAAAAACTGTTTTTT	CASSQSDRGGEKLFF
TRBV2	TRBJ1-6	15	TRBD1	NA	TGTGCCAGCAGGAACACAGGGGCTGGGTCTTCACCCCTCCACTTT	CASRNTGAGSSPLHF
TRBV6-4	TRBJ2-3	14	TRBD1	few	TGTGCCAGCAGCGGTACAGGGGGTTTAGATACGCAGTATTTT	CASSGTGGLDTQYF
TRBV5-4	TRBJ2-7	15	TRBD2	NA	TGTGCCAGCAGCTTGAGCGGGGGGTACGCCTACGAGCAGTACTTC	CASSLSGGYAYEQYF
TRBV7-7	TRBJ2-3	15	NA	few	TGTGCTAGCAGCCAGGGGGGTTGGGGCACAGATACGCAGTATTTT	CASSQGGWGTDTQYF
TRBV5-1	TRBJ1-1	15	TRBD1	NA	TGCGCCAGCAGCCTACAGGGGGCTGGGAACACTGAAGCTTTCTTT	CASSLQGAGNTEAFF
TRBV4-1	TRBJ1-6	14	NA	NA	TGCGCCAGCAGCCAAGTAGGGGGAACAGGGTCAGTCCACTTT	CASSQVGGTGSVHF
TRBV14	TRBJ1-1	14	NA	NA	TGTGCCAGCAGCGTGGATGGGAGGGTCACTGAAGCTTTCTTT	CASSVDGRVTEAFF
TRBV28	TRBJ2-5	15	TRBD2	NA	TGTGCCAGCAGTTTACCACTAGCGGGGGGAGAGACCCAGTACTTC	CASSLPLAGGETQYF
TRBV6-4	TRBJ2-7	15	NA	NA	TGTGCCAGCACCCTGAACCGGGACACAGACTACGAGCAGTACTTC	CASTLNRDTDYEQYF
TRBV27	TRBJ2-2	16	TRBD2	NA	TGTGCCAGCAGTTTATCGACCACTAGCGGGCCCGGGGAGCTGTTTTTT	CASSLSTTSGPGELFF
TRBV6-1	TRBJ2-1	14	TRBD1	NA	TGTGCCAGCACATCAGGACAGGGCTACAATGAGCAGTTCTTC	CASTSGQGYNEQFF
TRBV7-9	TRBJ2-3	15	NA	few	TGTGCCAGCAGGTCCGGGGTATCTAGCACAGATACGCAGTATTTT	CASRSGVSSTDTQYF
TRBV7-8	TRBJ1-5	15	NA	NA	TGTGCCAGCAGCTTAGAGCTCAGGGGTTATCAGCCCCAGCATTTT	CASSLELRGYQPQHF
TRBV6-1	TRBJ2-7	15	NA	NA	TGTGCCAGCAGTCGAGTGATGTCGTCCTCCTACGAGCAGTACTTC	CASSRVMSSSYEQYF
TRBV16	TRBJ2-7	17	NA	NA	TGTGCCAGCAGCCAACGAGTTTCGGCGCAGGGGAGCTACGAGCAGTACTTC	CASSQRVSAQGSYEQYF
TRBV2	TRBJ2-3	16	TRBD2	few	TGTGCCAGCAGTGAAGGACCTGGGGCGGGGGTTGATACGCAGTATTTT	CASSEGPGAGVDTQYF
TRBV5-4	TRBJ2-1	16	TRBD1	NA	TGTGCCAGCAGCTTGGACGCGGGACAGGGGGGCAATGAGCAGTTCTTC	CASSLDAGQGGNEQFF
TRBV2	TRBJ1-2	13	NA	many	TGTGCCAGCAGTGAAGGGGAGGACTATGGCTACACCTTC	CASSEGEDYGYTF
TRBV5-1	TRBJ2-7	14	TRBD1	NA	TGCGCCAGCAGCTTAGTAACAGGGGACTACGAGCAGTACTTC	CASSLVTGDYEQYF
TRBV5-1	TRBJ2-1	15	TRBD1	few	TGCGCCAGCAGCTTCTCCGGGACAGGGGGGAATGAGCAGTTCTTC	CASSFSGTGGNEQFF
TRBV2	TRBJ2-2	15	NA	few	TGTGCCAGCAGTGCGACAGGATCGTGGACCGGGGAGCTGTTTTTT	CASSATGSWTGELFF
TRBV10-2	TRBJ2-1	16	TRBD2	few	TGCGCCAGCAGTTCTCGAGCGGGACTAGCCGTCAATGAGCAGTTCTTC	CASSSRAGLAVNEQFF
TRBV7-2	TRBJ2-7	13	TRBD2	NA	TGTGCCAGCGATCGGGGAGGGATGTACGAGCAGTACTTC	CASDRGGMYEQYF
TRBV23-1	TRBJ2-5	15	NA	NA	TGCGCCCCCCAACGGCGGGGGCACCCCATAAGTGGCCAGTACTTC	CAPQRRGHPISGQYF
TRBV11-3	TRBJ2-5	15	TRBD1	once	TGTGCCAGCAGCCCCCGAGACAGGGGAAGGGAGACCCAGTACTTC	CASSPRDRGRETQYF
TRBV5-1	TRBJ2-7	15	TRBD1	few	TGCGCCAGCAGCTTGGCCCGACAGGGATGGTACGAGCAGTACTTC	CASSLARQGWYEQYF
TRBV2	TRBJ1-1	14	TRBD1	NA	TGTGCCAGCACGGCACAGGGGGGAGGTACTGAAGCTTTCTTT	CASTAQGGGTEAFF
TRBV4-2	TRBJ2-7	15	TRBD1	few	TGTGCCAGCAGCCAGGACAGGGACAGCTCCTACGAGCAGTACTTC	CASSQDRDSSYEQYF
TRBV4-1	TRBJ2-4	15	NA	NA	TGCGCCAGCAGCCAAGAGTTAACTACCAAAAACATTCAGTACTTC	CASSQELTTKNIQYF
TRBV5-1	TRBJ1-1	14	TRBD1	few	TGCGCCAGCAGCCCGAGGACAGGTAACACTGAAGCTTTCTTT	CASSPRTGNTEAFF
TRBV5-1	TRBJ2-3	14	TRBD1	few	TGCGCCAGCCATATGGGACAGAACACAGATACGCAGTATTTT	CASHMGQNTDTQYF
TRBV7-9	TRBJ2-3	14	NA	NA	TGTGCCAGCAGCCAATCTAGCGCGACAGATACGCAGTATTTT	CASSQSSATDTQYF
TRBV29-1	TRBJ1-1	14	TRBD1	few	TGCAGCGTTGAAGATCAGGGGGGTTACACTGAAGCTTTCTTT	CSVEDQGGYTEAFF